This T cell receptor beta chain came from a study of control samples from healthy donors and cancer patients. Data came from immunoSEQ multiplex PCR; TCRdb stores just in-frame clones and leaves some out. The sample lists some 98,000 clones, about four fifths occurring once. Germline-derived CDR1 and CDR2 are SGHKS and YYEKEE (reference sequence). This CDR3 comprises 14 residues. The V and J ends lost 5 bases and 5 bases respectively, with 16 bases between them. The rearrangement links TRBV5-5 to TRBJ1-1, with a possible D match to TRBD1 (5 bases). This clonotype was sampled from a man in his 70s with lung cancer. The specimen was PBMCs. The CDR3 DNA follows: TGTGCCAGCAGACCCGGGACTATGGGGACTGAAGCTTTCTTT. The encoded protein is CASRPGTMGTEAFF.